This T cell receptor (beta chain) stems from a study of radiation and T cells in renal cell carcinoma. Study results and limitations: In blood, top tumor clones expanded by 2 weeks, shrinking by 4. Tumor samples were small regions of approximately 0.9 g.

Sequenced by immunoSEQ multiplex PCR; TCRdb stores in-frame clones only, minus some. The sample has some 5,000 clones; around 51% are singletons. In regard to this clone: Its specificity is not known.

This CDR3 region has 15 residues. With V trimmed by 5 bases and J by 8 bases, 4 bases remained unmatched. Germline loops: CDR1 SGHTA, CDR2 FQGNSA. Documented treatment: 15 Gy SBRT to primary tumor, nephrectomy 4 weeks later. Nephrectomy followed 15 Gy stereotactic body radiation by 4 weeks. The patient's renal cell carcinoma had clear cell pathology. The specimen was tumor tissue, collected from a patient whose treatment included radiotherapy and nephrectomy. The V gene is TRBV7-2, the J gene TRBJ1-6; 12 bases align to TRBD1. This TCR was sampled from a man between 60 and 75 years old with renal cell carcinoma. Here the CDR3 reads CASSRGTGGDSPLHF. CDR3 coding DNA: TGTGCCAGCAGCCGAGGGACAGGGGGCGATTCACCCCTCCACTTT.